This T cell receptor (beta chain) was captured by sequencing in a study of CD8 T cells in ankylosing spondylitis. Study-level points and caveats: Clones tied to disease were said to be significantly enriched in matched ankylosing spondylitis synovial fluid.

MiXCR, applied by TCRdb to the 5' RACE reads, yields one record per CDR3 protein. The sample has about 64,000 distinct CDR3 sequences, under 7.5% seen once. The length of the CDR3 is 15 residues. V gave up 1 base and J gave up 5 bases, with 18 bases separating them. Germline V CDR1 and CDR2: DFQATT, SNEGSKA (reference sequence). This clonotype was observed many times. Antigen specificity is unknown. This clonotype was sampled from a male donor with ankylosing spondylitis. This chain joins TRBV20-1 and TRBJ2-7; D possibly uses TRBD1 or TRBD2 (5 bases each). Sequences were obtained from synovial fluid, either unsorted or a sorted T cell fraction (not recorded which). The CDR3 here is CSARGGPGPKHEQYF. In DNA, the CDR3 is TGCAGTGCTAGAGGGGGACCGGGACCCAAGCACGAGCAGTACTTC.